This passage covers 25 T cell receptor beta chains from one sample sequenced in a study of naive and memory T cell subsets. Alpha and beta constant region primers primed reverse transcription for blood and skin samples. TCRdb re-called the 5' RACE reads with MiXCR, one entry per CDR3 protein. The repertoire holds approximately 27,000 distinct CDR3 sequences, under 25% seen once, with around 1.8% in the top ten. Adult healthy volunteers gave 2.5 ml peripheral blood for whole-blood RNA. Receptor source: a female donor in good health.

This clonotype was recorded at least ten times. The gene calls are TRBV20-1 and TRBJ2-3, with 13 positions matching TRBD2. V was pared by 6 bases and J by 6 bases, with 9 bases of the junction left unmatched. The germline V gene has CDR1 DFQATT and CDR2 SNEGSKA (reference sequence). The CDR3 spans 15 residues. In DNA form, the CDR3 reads TGCAGTGCCCCGAGTCGGACTAGCGGGAGCGATACGCAGTATTTT. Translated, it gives CSAPSRTSGSDTQYF.

This chain's CDR3 is CATRGPTLGETQYF. CDR3 in DNA: TGTGCCACCAGAGGACCTACCCTGGGGGAGACCCAGTACTTC. The chain recombines TRBV15 with TRBJ2-5; D call uncertain. Trimming left V 6 bases short and J 5 bases short, with 16 bases between. The CDR3 runs to 14 residues. CDR1 LNHNV and CDR2 YYDKDF come from the germline V gene (reference sequence). Together with reference TRBV15 and TRBJ2-5, the CDR3 gives the full variable domain: DAMVIQNPRYQVTQFGKPVTLSCSQTLNHNVMYWYQQKSSQAPKLLFHYYDKDFNNEADTPDNFQSRRPNTSFCFLDIRSPGLGDTAMYLCATRGPTLGETQYFGPGTRLLVL.

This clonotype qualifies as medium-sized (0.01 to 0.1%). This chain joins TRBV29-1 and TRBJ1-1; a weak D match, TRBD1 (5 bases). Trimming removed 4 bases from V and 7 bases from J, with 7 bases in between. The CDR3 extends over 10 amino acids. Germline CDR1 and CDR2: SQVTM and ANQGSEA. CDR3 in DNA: TGCAGCGTTGCGGACATTGAAGCTTTCTTT. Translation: CSVADIEAFF. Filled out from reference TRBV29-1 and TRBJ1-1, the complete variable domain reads SAVISQKPSRDICQRGTSLTIQCQVDSQVTMMFWYRQQPGQSLTLIATANQGSEATYESGFVIDKFPISRPNLTFSTLTVSNMSPEDSSIYLCSVADIEAFFGQGTRLTVV.

CDR3 residues: CASSGLALTGELFF. In DNA, the CDR3 is TGTGCCAGCAGTGGCCTAGCGCTAACCGGGGAGCTGTTTTTT. The gene calls are TRBV27 and TRBJ2-2; tentative D call: TRBD2 (6 bases). The CDR3 spans 14 residues. Trimming removed 5 bases at V and 5 bases at J, with 12 bases between. The germline CDR1 and CDR2 sequences are MNHEY and SMNVEV (reference sequence).

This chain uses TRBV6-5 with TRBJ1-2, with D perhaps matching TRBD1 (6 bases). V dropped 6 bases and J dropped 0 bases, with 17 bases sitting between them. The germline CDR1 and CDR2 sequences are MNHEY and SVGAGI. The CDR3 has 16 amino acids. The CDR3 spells CASRESGTPSNYGYTF. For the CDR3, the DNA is TGTGCCAGCAGAGAGTCCGGGACACCATCTAACTATGGCTACACCTTC.

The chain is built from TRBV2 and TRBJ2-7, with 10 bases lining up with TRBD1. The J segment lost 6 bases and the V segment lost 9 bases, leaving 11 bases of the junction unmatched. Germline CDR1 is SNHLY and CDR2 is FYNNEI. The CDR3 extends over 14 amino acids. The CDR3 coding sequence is TGTGCCAGTTCGCCGGGACAGGGGAGAAGCGAGCAGTACTTC. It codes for CASSPGQGRSEQYF.

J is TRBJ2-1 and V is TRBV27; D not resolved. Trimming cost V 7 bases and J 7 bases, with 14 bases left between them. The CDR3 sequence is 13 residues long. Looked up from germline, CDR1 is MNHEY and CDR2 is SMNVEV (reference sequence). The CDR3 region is CASTNFGLNEQFF. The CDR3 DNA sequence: TGTGCCAGCACCAATTTCGGCCTAAATGAGCAGTTCTTC.

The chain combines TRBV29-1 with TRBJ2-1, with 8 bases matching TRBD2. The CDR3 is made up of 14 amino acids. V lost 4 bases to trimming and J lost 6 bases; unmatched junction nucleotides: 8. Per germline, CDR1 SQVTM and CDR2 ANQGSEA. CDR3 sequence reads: CSVVPSGRVNEQFF. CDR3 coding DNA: TGCAGCGTTGTCCCCAGCGGGAGAGTCAATGAGCAGTTCTTC.

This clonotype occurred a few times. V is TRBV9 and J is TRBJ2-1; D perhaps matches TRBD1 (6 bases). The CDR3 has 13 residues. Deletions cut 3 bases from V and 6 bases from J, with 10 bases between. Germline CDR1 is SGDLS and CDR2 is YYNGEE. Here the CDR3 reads CASSALQGNEQFF. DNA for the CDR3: TGTGCCAGCAGCGCATTACAGGGCAATGAGCAGTTCTTC.

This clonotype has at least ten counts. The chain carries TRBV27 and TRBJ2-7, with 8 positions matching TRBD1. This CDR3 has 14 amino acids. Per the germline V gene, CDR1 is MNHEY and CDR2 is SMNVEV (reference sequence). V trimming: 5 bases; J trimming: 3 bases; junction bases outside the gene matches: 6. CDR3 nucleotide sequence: TGTGCCAGCAGTGCCTGGGACAGGTTCTACGAGCAGTACTTC. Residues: CASSAWDRFYEQYF.

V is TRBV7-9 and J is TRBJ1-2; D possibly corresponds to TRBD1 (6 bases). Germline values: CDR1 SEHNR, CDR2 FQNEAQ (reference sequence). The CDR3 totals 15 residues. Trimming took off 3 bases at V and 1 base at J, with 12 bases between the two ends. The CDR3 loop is CASSFSSGDNYGYTF. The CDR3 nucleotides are TGTGCCAGCAGCTTCTCGTCAGGGGATAACTATGGCTACACCTTC.

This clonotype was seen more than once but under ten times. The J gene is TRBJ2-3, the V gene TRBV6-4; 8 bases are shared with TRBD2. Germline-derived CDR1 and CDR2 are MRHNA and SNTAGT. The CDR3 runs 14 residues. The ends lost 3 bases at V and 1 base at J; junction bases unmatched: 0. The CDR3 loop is CASSERGGTDTQYF. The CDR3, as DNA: TGTGCCAGCAGTGAGCGGGGGGGCACAGATACGCAGTATTTT.

CDR3 loop: CASRQTGGGNQPQHF. The CDR3 region has the DNA TGTGCCAGCAGACAGACAGGGGGGGGTAATCAGCCCCAGCATTTT. The V call is TRBV27, the J call TRBJ1-5, with 9 bases identical to TRBD1. The CDR3 loop spans 15 amino acids. V trimming: 6 bases; J trimming: 4 bases; junction bases outside the gene matches: 7. CDR1 is MNHEY, CDR2 SMNVEV, per germline (reference sequence).

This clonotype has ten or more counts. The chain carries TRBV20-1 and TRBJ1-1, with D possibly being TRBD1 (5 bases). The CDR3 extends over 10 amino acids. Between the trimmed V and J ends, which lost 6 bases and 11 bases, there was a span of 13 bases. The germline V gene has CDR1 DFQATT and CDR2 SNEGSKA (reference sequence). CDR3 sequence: CSANNRRAFF. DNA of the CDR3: TGCAGTGCAAACAACAGGAGGGCTTTCTTT.

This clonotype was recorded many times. The CDR3 nucleotides are TGTGCCACCGACGCCGACAGGACGCGAGGCTACACCTTC. This codes for CATDADRTRGYTF. The chain employs TRBV6-1 and TRBJ1-2, with D perhaps TRBD1 (6 bases). Trimming shortened V by 10 bases and J by 8 bases, and 20 bases separated the two germline ends. The V gene's germline CDR1 is MNHNS and CDR2 SASEGT. This CDR3 is built from 13 residues.

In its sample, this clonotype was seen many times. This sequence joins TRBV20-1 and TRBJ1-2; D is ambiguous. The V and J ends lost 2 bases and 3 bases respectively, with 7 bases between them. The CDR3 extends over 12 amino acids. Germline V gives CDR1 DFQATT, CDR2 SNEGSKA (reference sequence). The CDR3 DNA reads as TGCAGTGCTAGATCACGCGACTATGGCTACACCTTC. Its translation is CSARSRDYGYTF.

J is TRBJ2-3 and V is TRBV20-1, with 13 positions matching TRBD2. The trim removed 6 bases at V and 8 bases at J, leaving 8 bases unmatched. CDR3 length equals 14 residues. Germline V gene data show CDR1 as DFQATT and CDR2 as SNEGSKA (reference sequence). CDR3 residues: CSAPTSGGASTQYF. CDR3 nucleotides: TGCAGTGCCCCTACTAGCGGGGGGGCCTCTACGCAGTATTTT.

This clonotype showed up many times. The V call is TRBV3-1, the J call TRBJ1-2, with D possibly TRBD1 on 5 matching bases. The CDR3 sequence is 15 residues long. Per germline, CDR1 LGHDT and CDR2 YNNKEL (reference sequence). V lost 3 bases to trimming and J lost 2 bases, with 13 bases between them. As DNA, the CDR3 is TGTGCCAGCAGCCATGACGCGCGGGGGAACTATGGCTACACCTTC. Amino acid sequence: CASSHDARGNYGYTF.

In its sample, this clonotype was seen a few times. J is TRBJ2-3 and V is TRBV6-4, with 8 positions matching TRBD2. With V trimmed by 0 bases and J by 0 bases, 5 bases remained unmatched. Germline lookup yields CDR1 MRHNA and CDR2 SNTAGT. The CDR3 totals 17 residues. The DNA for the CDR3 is TGTGCCAGCAGTGACTCTTCCGGGGGGGCCAGCACAGATACGCAGTATTTT. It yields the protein CASSDSSGGASTDTQYF.

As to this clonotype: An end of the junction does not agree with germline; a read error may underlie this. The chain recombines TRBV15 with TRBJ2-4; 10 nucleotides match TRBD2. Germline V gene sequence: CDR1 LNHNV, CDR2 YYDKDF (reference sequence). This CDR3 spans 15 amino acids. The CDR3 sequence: CATSVRTSGKTIQYF. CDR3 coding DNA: TGTGCCACCAGCGTCAGGACTAGCGGAAAAACCATTCAGTACTTC.

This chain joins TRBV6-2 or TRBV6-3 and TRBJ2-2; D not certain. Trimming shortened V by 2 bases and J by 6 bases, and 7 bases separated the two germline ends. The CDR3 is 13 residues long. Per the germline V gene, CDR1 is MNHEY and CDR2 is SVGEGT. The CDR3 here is CASSYMEAGELFF. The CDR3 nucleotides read TGTGCCAGCAGTTACATGGAAGCCGGGGAGCTGTTTTTT.

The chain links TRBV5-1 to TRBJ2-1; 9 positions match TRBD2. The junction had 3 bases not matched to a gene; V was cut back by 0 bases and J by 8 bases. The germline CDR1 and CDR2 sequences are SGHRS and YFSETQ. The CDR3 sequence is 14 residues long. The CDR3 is CASSLDAGGDEQFF. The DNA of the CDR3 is TGCGCCAGCAGCTTGGACGCGGGGGGGGATGAGCAGTTCTTC.

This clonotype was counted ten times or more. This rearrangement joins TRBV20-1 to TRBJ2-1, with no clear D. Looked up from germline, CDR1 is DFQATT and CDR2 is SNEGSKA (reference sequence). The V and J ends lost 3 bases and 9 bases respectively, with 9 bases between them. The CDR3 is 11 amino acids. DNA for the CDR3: TGCAGTGCTAGTGGGGTGGGTGAGCAGTTCTTC. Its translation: CSASGVGEQFF.

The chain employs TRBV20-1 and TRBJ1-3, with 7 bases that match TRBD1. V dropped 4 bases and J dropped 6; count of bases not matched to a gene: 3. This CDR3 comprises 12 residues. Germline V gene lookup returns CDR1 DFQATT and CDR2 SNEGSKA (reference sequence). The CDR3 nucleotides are TGCAGTGCTAAGGACAGGTTAAACACCATATATTTT. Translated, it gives CSAKDRLNTIYF.

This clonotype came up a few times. Written as DNA, the CDR3 is TGCAGTGCTGTCAGCCCGGGACTAGCGGGACTTAACTTCTACGAGCAGTACTTC. As protein: CSAVSPGLAGLNFYEQYF. The rearrangement uses TRBV20-1 and TRBJ2-7, with 13 positions matching TRBD2. Trimming cost V 5 bases and J 3 bases; bases outside gene matches: 16. CDR1 is DFQATT, CDR2 SNEGSKA, per germline (reference sequence). The CDR3 totals 18 residues.